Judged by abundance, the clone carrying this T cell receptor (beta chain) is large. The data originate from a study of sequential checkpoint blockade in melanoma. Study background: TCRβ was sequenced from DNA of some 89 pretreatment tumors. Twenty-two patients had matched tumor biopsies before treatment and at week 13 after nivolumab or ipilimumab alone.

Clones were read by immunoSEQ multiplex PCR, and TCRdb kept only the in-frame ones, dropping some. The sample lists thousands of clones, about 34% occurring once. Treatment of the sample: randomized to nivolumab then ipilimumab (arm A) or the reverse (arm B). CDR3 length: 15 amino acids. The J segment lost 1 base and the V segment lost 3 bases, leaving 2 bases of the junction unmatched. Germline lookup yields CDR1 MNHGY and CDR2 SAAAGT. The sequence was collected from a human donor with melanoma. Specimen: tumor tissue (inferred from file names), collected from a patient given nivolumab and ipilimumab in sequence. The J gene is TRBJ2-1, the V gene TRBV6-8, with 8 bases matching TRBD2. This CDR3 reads CASSYTGGSYNEQFF. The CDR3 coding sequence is TGTGCCAGCAGTTATACGGGGGGGTCCTACAATGAGCAGTTCTTC.